The clone carrying this TCR beta chain occurred a few times. The CDR3 length is 14 residues. Trimming took 5 bases from V and 2 from J, leaving 12 bases between them. Germline loops: CDR1 SGHTA, CDR2 FQGTGA. TCRdb independently ran MiXCR on the RACE reads; one entry per CDR3 protein. This sample has around 70,000 distinct CDR3 sequences; about 6% occur once, and the top ten carry roughly 3%. The data are from a study of human T cells and chemical hapten exposure. Noted time point: healthy volunteer bleed at 6 weeks. Whole blood, unfractionated, served as the material for total RNA extraction. The receptor's source is a female donor in good health. Some clones in this sample may be carry-over from other donors' samples. The chain carries TRBV7-3 and TRBJ1-2, with D hard to call. The specimen sequenced was whole blood. For the CDR3, the DNA is TGTGCCAGCAGCCCCCCGGTTGGGAACTATGGCTACACCTTC. Its protein product is CASSPPVGNYGYTF.